This TCR beta chain was sequenced during a study of blood T cell repertoires in COVID-19. Study summary: From the United States, Italy and Spain came samples of acute and convalescent COVID-19. T cells, B-cell-depleted T cells, or PBMCs supplied cDNA or gDNA.

CDR1 ENHRY and CDR2 SYGVKD come from the germline V gene. With V trimmed by 4 bases and J by 4 bases, 3 bases remained unmatched. This CDR3 has 15 amino acids. As handled by the study authors: Reference gene primers were amplified, and this amplification served to estimate nucleated cell counts. The assay was immunoSEQ multiplex PCR, and TCRdb's table has in-frame clones only and misses some. That table is the source of V, J and clone size, and D and trimming were worked out from the DNA. The table has 200,000 or so clones, around four fifths seen once. Specimen: peripheral blood. This receptor was obtained from a woman aged 40 to 50 with acute or convalescent COVID-19. This chain connects TRBV10-3 to TRBJ2-1; TRBD2 matches 11 bases. The DNA for the CDR3 is TGTGCCATCAGTGGGGCTAGCGGGGGGTACAATGAGCAGTTCTTC. Translating it yields CAISGASGGYNEQFF.